The 10 T cell receptor beta chains given below trace back to one sample, sequenced in a study of Ad26.COV2.S vaccination and SARS-CoV-2 variants (dated by TCRdb to the early 2020s). According to the study, the label for this sample's treatment or condition signals: 15 to 20 received Ad26.COV2.S at low or high dose, single or two shots; about 5 received placebo; per-sample allocation not given. For vaccine and placebo recipients, the sequenced repertoires came from samples collected on day 63 after the first injection. Libraries were prepared through the immunoSEQ multiplex PCR assay. TCRdb's version of the immuneACCESS table is confined to in-frame rearrangements and falls short of the full clone set. An unresolved V gene accounts for under half of the shortfall where checked; the remainder is of unknown origin. Here the sample has over 400,000 clones; roughly nine tenths occur a single time. The top ten clonotypes cover approximately 2.5% of the sample.

This specimen was peripheral blood, taken in a trial of Ad26.COV2.S vaccine versus placebo. The receptors were sampled from a person aged 18-65 years who received the Ad26.COV2.S COVID-19 vaccine or a placebo.

This clone was counted once. The chain links TRBV7-2 to TRBJ1-1; possibly TRBD1 for D (6 bases). Germline V lookup: CDR1 SGHTA, CDR2 FQGNSA. This CDR3 comprises 15 residues. The V and J ends lost 2 bases and 4 bases respectively, with 14 bases between them. CDR3 nucleotides: TGTGCCAGCAGCTTACGGCAGGGGACGAGCACTGAAGCTTTCTTT. It specifies CASSLRQGTSTEAFF.

This clone was counted between two and nine times. V is TRBV29-1 and J is TRBJ1-2, with D perhaps matching TRBD1 (5 bases). This CDR3 contains 12 residues. Per germline, CDR1 SQVTM and CDR2 ANQGSEA. V lost 3 bases, J lost 8 bases, and 13 bases lay in between. CDR3 loop: CSVERSRDGYTF. The CDR3 coding sequence is TGCAGCGTTGAGAGGTCCCGGGACGGCTACACCTTC.

V is TRBV24-1 and J is TRBJ1-2; 8 nucleotides line up with TRBD1. This CDR3 is 16 amino acids long. J was trimmed by 6 bases and V by 3 bases; bases with no gene match: 11. The germline CDR1 and CDR2 sequences are KGHDR and SFDVKD. The CDR3 is CATSDPADREIHGYTF. The CDR3 DNA reads TGTGCCACCAGTGATCCGGCGGACAGGGAGATCCATGGCTACACCTTC.

The chain uses TRBV7-2 and TRBJ2-4; D gene unclear. Deletions cut 1 base from V and 0 bases from J, with 10 bases between. CDR1 and CDR2 (germline): SGHTA, FQGNSA. This CDR3 is built from 16 residues. The CDR3 protein is CASSLEFRLAKNIQYF. DNA for the CDR3: TGTGCCAGCAGCTTAGAATTCCGACTAGCCAAAAACATTCAGTACTTC.

The chain recombines TRBV28 with TRBJ1-1; TRBD1 might be the D (5 bases). The CDR3 is made up of 11 amino acids. The germline CDR1 and CDR2 sequences are MDHEN and SYDVKM. Trimming removed 6 bases at V and 7 bases at J, with 9 bases between. As DNA, the CDR3 is TGTGCCAGCAGGAAAGACAGTGAAGCTTTCTTT. Residues: CASRKDSEAFF.

The gene calls are TRBV7-2 and TRBJ1-5; D is uncertain. The length of the CDR3 is 14 residues. CDR1 and CDR2 from the germline V gene are SGHTA and FQGNSA. V was shortened by 8 bases and J by 0 bases, with 11 bases between the two germline ends. The DNA for the CDR3 is TGTGCCAGCGCCCGCGGGTCTAGCAATCAGCCCCAGCATTTT. Its protein product is CASARGSSNQPQHF. The complete variable domain, with remaining parts taken from reference TRBV7-2 and TRBJ1-5, reads GAGVSQSPSNKVTEKGKDVELRCDPISGHTALYWYRQSLGQGLEFLIYFQGNSAPDKSGLPSDRFSAERTGGSVSTLTIQRTQQEDSAVYLCASARGSSNQPQHFGDGTRLSIL.

This chain joins TRBV3-1 (or the pseudogene TRBV3-2) and TRBJ1-2; TRBD1 might be the D (6 bases). Germline loops: CDR1 LGHDT, CDR2 YNNKEL (reference sequence). This CDR3 comprises 15 residues. V lost 8 bases and J lost 1, with 17 bases in between. CDR3 in amino acids: CASGGGGAYNYGYTF. The CDR3 nucleotides read TGTGCCAGCGGTGGCGGGGGGGCCTATAACTATGGCTACACCTTC.

The chain combines TRBV19 with TRBJ1-5, with TRBD1 matching 8 bases. The CDR3 consists of 14 residues. V shed 6 bases and J 6 bases; nucleotides not matched to a gene: 7. The germline CDR1 and CDR2 sequences are LNHDA and SQIVND (reference sequence). The CDR3 loop reads CASRGGTGLQPQHF. Here the CDR3 DNA reads TGTGCCAGTAGGGGGGGGACAGGCCTTCAGCCCCAGCATTTT.

The chain couples TRBV29-1 to TRBJ2-1; D remains unclear. This CDR3 region has 12 residues. Per germline, CDR1 SQVTM and CDR2 ANQGSEA. V was pared by 4 bases and J by 3 bases, with 7 bases between. The CDR3 nucleotides are TGCAGCGTTGTTCTCGTCTACAATGAGCAGTTCTTC. It encodes CSVVLVYNEQFF.

The gene calls are TRBV11-3 and TRBJ2-1, with unresolved D. From germline, CDR1 is SGHNT and CDR2 YENEEA. The CDR3 is 14 amino acids. Trimming shortened V by 1 base and J by 8 bases, and 12 bases separated the two germline ends. CDR3 DNA sequence: TGTGCCAGCAGCTTAGTTCGAGACTCCCATGAGCAGTTCTTC. It specifies CASSLVRDSHEQFF.